These 9 T cell receptor beta chains originate from one sample sequenced in a study of vaccination effects on CD4 cells after COVID-19. Sequencing was performed with immunoSEQ multiplex PCR; in TCRdb, only in-frame clones are kept and a portion is missing. Altogether 40,000 or so clones are present, roughly 65% being singletons, with the ten largest covering roughly 29%. Sequencing was preceded by expansion of antigen-specific CD4+ T cells with viral peptide pools in the ViraFEST assay. CD4+ T cell isolation took place after approximately 11 days of culture. This individual tested PCR-positive for SARS-CoV-2 infection between March and December 2020. For these receptors, no antigen is known. The sequenced sample was CD4+ T cells from PBMCs cultured with a peptide pool, obtained before COVID-19 vaccination. These receptors all stem from a human donor who had a prior SARS-CoV-2 infection.

The V gene is TRBV5-5, the J gene TRBJ2-1, with 8 bases lining up with TRBD2. From germline, CDR1 is SGHKS and CDR2 YYEKEE (reference sequence). The V and J ends lost 6 bases and 4 bases, in that order; junction bases with no gene match: 9. The CDR3 extends over 15 amino acids. The CDR3 spells CASTGGGTSYNEQFF. In DNA form, the CDR3 reads TGTGCCAGCACCGGCGGGGGGACATCATACAATGAGCAGTTCTTC. The variable domain in full, with the rest retrieved from reference TRBV5-5 and TRBJ2-1, is DAGVTQSPTHLIKTRGQQVTLRCSPISGHKSVSWYQQVLGQGPQFIFQYYEKEERGRGNFPDRFSARQFPNYSSELNVNALLLGDSALYLCASTGGGTSYNEQFFGPGTRLTVL.

Only one count was recorded for this clone. The rearrangement links TRBV5-6 to TRBJ2-5; D not resolved. Per germline, CDR1 SGHDT and CDR2 YYEEEE. Trimming removed 4 bases at V and 13 bases at J, with 23 bases between. The CDR3 length is 14 residues. The CDR3 here is CASSLDGLPNTRYF. CDR3 nucleotide sequence: TGTGCCAGCAGCCTTGATGGGCTCCCAAACACACGGTACTTC.

The sample holds one count of this clone. The DNA for the CDR3 is TGCGCCAGCAGCTTGGCCCCAATCGGGACAGGGGGAGACATTCAGTACTTC. It translates to CASSLAPIGTGGDIQYF. The V call is TRBV5-1, the J call TRBJ2-4; 11 nucleotides line up with TRBD1. The CDR3 runs 17 residues. The germline gives CDR1 SGHRS, CDR2 YFSETQ. J gave up 8 bases and V 0 bases, and 10 bases lay outside the gene matches. Full variable domain (missing parts from reference TRBV5-1 and TRBJ2-4): KAGVTQTPRYLIKTRGQQVTLSCSPISGHRSVSWYQQTPGQGLQFLFEYFSETQRNKGNFPGRFSGRQFSNSRSEMNVSTLELGDSALYLCASSLAPIGTGGDIQYFGAGTRLSVL.

The rearrangement joins TRBV5-1 to TRBJ2-1; TRBD1 matches 7 bases. This CDR3 is 14 amino acids long. Unmatched junction bases numbered 4, after V lost 0 bases and J lost 7 bases. Germline CDR1 is SGHRS and CDR2 is YFSETQ. CDR3 bases: TGCGCCAGCAGCTTGGAGGGGGCAGAGAATGAGCAGTTCTTC. Its translation is CASSLEGAENEQFF.

The chain is built from TRBV27 and TRBJ2-7, with TRBD2 as a possible D gene (6 bases). The germline CDR1 and CDR2 sequences are MNHEY and SMNVEV (reference sequence). Trimming pared 5 bases from V and 2 bases from J, leaving 13 bases between. The CDR3 sequence is 14 residues long. This CDR3 is CASSPRGGAYEQYF. CDR3 bases: TGTGCCAGCAGTCCTCGAGGAGGGGCCTACGAGCAGTACTTC.

V gene TRBV5-4 combines with J gene TRBJ2-7, with 10 bases fitting TRBD2. Per the germline V gene, CDR1 is SGHNT and CDR2 is YYREEE (reference sequence). V shed 4 bases, J shed 4 bases, and the junction held 8 bases outside the gene matches. The length of the CDR3 is 15 residues. The CDR3 nucleotides read TGTGCCAGCAGCCGACAACTAGCGGGATCTTACGAGCAGTACTTC. It codes for CASSRQLAGSYEQYF.

This clone appeared a few times. The chain links TRBV2 to TRBJ1-4; D is uncertain. Germline V gives CDR1 SNHLY, CDR2 FYNNEI. Trimming left V 7 bases short and J 4 bases short, with 22 bases between. This CDR3 is 17 amino acids long. CDR3 bases: TGTGCCAGCACCGAGGATCGGGGTTTTACCGTTAATGAAAAACTGTTTTTT. Translating gives CASTEDRGFTVNEKLFF.

This chain joins TRBV12-3 or TRBV12-4 and TRBJ1-2; no firm D call. This CDR3 spans 11 amino acids. Trimming removed 2 bases at V and 8 bases at J, with 6 bases between. The CDR3 sequence: CASSLRFGYTF. CDR3 nucleotide sequence: TGTGCCAGCAGTTTAAGGTTCGGCTACACCTTC.

V usage is TRBV10-1 and J usage is TRBJ2-5, with a weak D call TRBD2 (5 bases). This CDR3 has 14 residues. Trimming took 10 bases from V and 0 from J, leaving 15 bases between them. CDR1 and CDR2 from the germline V gene are WNHNN and SYGVQD (reference sequence). Written as DNA, the CDR3 is TGCGCCAACCGAAAGACTACATACCAAGAGACCCAGTACTTC. It specifies CANRKTTYQETQYF.